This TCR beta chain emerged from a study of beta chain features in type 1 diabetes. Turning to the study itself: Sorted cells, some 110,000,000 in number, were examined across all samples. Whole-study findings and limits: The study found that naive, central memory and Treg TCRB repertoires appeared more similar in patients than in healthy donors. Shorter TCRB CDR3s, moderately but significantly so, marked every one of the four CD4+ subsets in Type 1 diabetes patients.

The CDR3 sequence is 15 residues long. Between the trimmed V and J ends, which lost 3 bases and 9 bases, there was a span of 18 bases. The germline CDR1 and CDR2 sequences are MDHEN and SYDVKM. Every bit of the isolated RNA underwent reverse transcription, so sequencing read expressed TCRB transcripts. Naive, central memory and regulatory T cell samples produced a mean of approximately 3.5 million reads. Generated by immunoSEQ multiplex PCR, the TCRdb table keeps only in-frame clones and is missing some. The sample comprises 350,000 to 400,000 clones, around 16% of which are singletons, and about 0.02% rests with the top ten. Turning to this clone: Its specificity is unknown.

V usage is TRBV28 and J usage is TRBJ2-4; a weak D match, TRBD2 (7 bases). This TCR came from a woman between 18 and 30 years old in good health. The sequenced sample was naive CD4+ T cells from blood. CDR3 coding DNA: TGTGCCAGCAGTTTTGGGGGGGCAGAGAGAGGCATTCAGTACTTC. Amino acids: CASSFGGAERGIQYF.